These 25 T cell receptor beta chains were sequenced from one sample in a study of post-analysis software for immune sequencing data (dated by TCRdb to 2013 to 2016). Results the study describes overall, beyond this receptor: A few TRBV segments, including TRBV5-6, TRBV5-1 and TRBV20-1, were significantly more frequent in patients than controls.

Library generation was performed with PCR. Sequencer: Illumina HiSeq 2500. To reduce PCR and sequencing biases, unique molecular identifiers were built into the TCR beta cDNA libraries. TCRdb trimmed the raw reads at Q25, called clones with MiXCR and kept productive beta chains. Rows are unified per CDR3 protein, each entry keeping the most common DNA and genes. The sample has hundreds of thousands of distinct CDR3 sequences on record, over 35% of them singletons. The ten top clones hold around 10% of the sample. No antigen is known for these receptors. Material: blood. Every receptor here comes from a girl between 5 and 17 years old with multiple sclerosis.

This chain links TRBV5-5 with TRBJ1-1, with D uncertain. Looked up from germline, CDR1 is SGHKS and CDR2 is YYEKEE (reference sequence). V lost 4 bases to trimming and J lost 5 bases, with 12 bases between them. This CDR3 is built from 13 residues. The CDR3 DNA reads TGTGCCAGCAGCCCCGACACACTGACTGAAGCTTTCTTT. Its protein is CASSPDTLTEAFF. Supplemented by reference TRBV5-5 and TRBJ1-1, the full variable domain reads DAGVTQSPTHLIKTRGQQVTLRCSPISGHKSVSWYQQVLGQGPQFIFQYYEKEERGRGNFPDRFSARQFPNYSSELNVNALLLGDSALYLCASSPDTLTEAFFGQGTRLTVV.

V gene TRBV29-1 combines with J gene TRBJ1-1; 7 positions agree with TRBD1. V dropped 0 bases and J dropped 4; count of bases not matched to a gene: 11. The CDR3 length is 16 residues. Germline loops: CDR1 SQVTM, CDR2 ANQGSEA. CDR3: CSVEDLLRGPGTEAFF. Here the CDR3 DNA reads TGCAGCGTTGAAGATCTTCTGAGGGGGCCTGGCACTGAAGCTTTCTTT. The entire variable domain, with the rest obtained from reference TRBV29-1 and TRBJ1-1, is as follows: SAVISQKPSRDICQRGTSLTIQCQVDSQVTMMFWYRQQPGQSLTLIATANQGSEATYESGFVIDKFPISRPNLTFSTLTVSNMSPEDSSIYLCSVEDLLRGPGTEAFFGQGTRLTVV.

This clonotype was seen a handful of times. The junction and the germline gene differ at one end; a read error may be behind it. The rearrangement links TRBV12-3 or TRBV12-4 to TRBJ2-1, with TRBD2 matching 11 bases. The CDR3 sequence is 14 residues long. CDR3: CASRLAGGPEEQFF. The DNA of the CDR3 is TGTGCCAGCAGGTTAGCGGGAGGGCCGGAAGAGCAGTTCTTC.

This rearrangement joins TRBV29-1 to TRBJ1-2; D is undetermined. Germline lookup yields CDR1 SQVTM and CDR2 ANQGSEA. This CDR3 is 13 amino acids long. Trimming pared 3 bases from V and 4 bases from J, leaving 12 bases between. CDR3: CSVENSRAYGYTF. CDR3 coding DNA: TGCAGCGTTGAGAACTCCCGGGCCTATGGCTACACCTTC. The variable domain in full, with the rest retrieved from reference TRBV29-1 and TRBJ1-2, is SAVISQKPSRDICQRGTSLTIQCQVDSQVTMMFWYRQQPGQSLTLIATANQGSEATYESGFVIDKFPISRPNLTFSTLTVSNMSPEDSSIYLCSVENSRAYGYTFGSGTRLTVV.

This clonotype was observed a handful of times. The rearrangement uses TRBV18 and TRBJ2-5; D is undetermined. The CDR3 loop spans 14 amino acids. Looked up from germline, CDR1 is KGHSH and CDR2 is LQKENI. V was trimmed by 4 bases and J by 3 bases, leaving 12 bases between them. CDR3: CASSLRPEKETQYF. CDR3 DNA: TGTGCCAGCTCACTCCGCCCGGAGAAAGAGACCCAGTACTTC.

This chain links TRBV6-2 or TRBV6-3 with TRBJ1-1; weak D call: TRBD1 (5 bases). The V end lost 5 bases, the J end lost 6 bases, and 10 bases lay between the germline ends. The V gene's germline CDR1 is MNHEY and CDR2 SVGEGT. The CDR3 length is 12 residues. The DNA for the CDR3 is TGTGCCAGCAGTGACAGTCCATCTGAAGCTTTCTTT. Translating gives CASSDSPSEAFF.

The V gene is TRBV20-1, the J gene TRBJ2-3; TRBD1 or TRBD2 may be the D gene (5 bases each). The germline gives CDR1 DFQATT, CDR2 SNEGSKA (reference sequence). V gave up 6 bases and J gave up 10 bases, with 11 bases separating them. The CDR3 is 10 amino acids. The CDR3 coding sequence is TGCAGTGCCCAAAGGGGAGCGCAGTATTTT. Amino acid sequence: CSAQRGAQYF.

This rearrangement joins TRBV15 to TRBJ1-5, with 7 bases aligning to TRBD1. CDR1 and CDR2 (germline): LNHNV, YYDKDF (reference sequence). This CDR3 spans 15 amino acids. V shed 1 base and J 5 bases; nucleotides not matched to a gene: 5. CDR3 nucleotides: TGTGCCACCAGCAGAGGGGACAGCTCTTATCAGCCCCAGCATTTT. Amino acids: CATSRGDSSYQPQHF.

The chain has TRBV7-2 and TRBJ1-1; D uncertain. The CDR3 totals 14 residues. V was pared by 5 bases and J by 2 bases, with 12 bases between. CDR1 SGHTA and CDR2 FQGNSA come from the germline V gene. The CDR3 loop is CASSRAAQNTEAFF. The CDR3 region has the DNA TGTGCCAGCAGCCGAGCGGCGCAAAACACTGAAGCTTTCTTT. Full variable domain (remainder filled in from reference TRBV7-2 and TRBJ1-1): GAGVSQSPSNKVTEKGKDVELRCDPISGHTALYWYRQSLGQGLEFLIYFQGNSAPDKSGLPSDRFSAERTGGSVSTLTIQRTQQEDSAVYLCASSRAAQNTEAFFGQGTRLTVV.

This clonotype was picked up a small number of times. The rearrangement links TRBV11-1 to TRBJ2-3; D perhaps matches TRBD2 (5 bases). Germline V CDR1 and CDR2: SGHAT, FQDESV (reference sequence). This CDR3 has 17 residues. The V end was cut by 3 bases, the J end by 0 bases, with 16 bases between. The CDR3 nucleotides are TGTGCCAGCAGCTTTTCCGCCCCGAGGGCTAGCACAGATACGCAGTATTTT. This codes for CASSFSAPRASTDTQYF.

V gene TRBV5-1 combines with J gene TRBJ2-1; D unresolved. The CDR3 runs 12 residues. The V and J ends lost 7 bases and 5 bases respectively, with 10 bases between them. In germline, CDR1 is SGHRS, CDR2 YFSETQ. The CDR3 is CASRPSDNEQFF. The CDR3 region has the DNA TGCGCCAGCCGTCCCTCGGACAATGAGCAGTTCTTC. The full variable domain, rest sourced from reference TRBV5-1 and TRBJ2-1, is KAGVTQTPRYLIKTRGQQVTLSCSPISGHRSVSWYQQTPGQGLQFLFEYFSETQRNKGNFPGRFSGRQFSNSRSEMNVSTLELGDSALYLCASRPSDNEQFFGPGTRLTVL.

The chain links TRBV6-5 to TRBJ1-1, with D possibly matching TRBD1 (5 bases). V dropped 0 bases and J dropped 4 bases, with 9 bases sitting between them. The CDR3 has 14 amino acids. Germline values: CDR1 MNHEY, CDR2 SVGAGI. CDR3 in amino acids: CASSYSGVGTEAFF. The CDR3 coding sequence is TGTGCCAGCAGTTACTCAGGGGTTGGCACTGAAGCTTTCTTT.

The gene calls are TRBV7-2 and TRBJ2-4, with D possibly matching TRBD2 (5 bases). The germline V gene has CDR1 SGHTA and CDR2 FQGNSA. This CDR3 contains 14 residues. The V gene lost 5 bases and the J gene lost 13 bases, with 21 bases spanning the gap. The CDR3 DNA is TGTGCCAGCAGCCCCCGGGTCCCACCTAGGGAGCAGTACTTC. Its translation: CASSPRVPPREQYF.

The chain joins TRBV7-2 to TRBJ2-3; D is unresolved. V was clipped by 1 base and J by 5 bases, with 10 bases between them. Germline V gene sequence: CDR1 SGHTA, CDR2 FQGNSA. This CDR3 contains 14 residues. The CDR3 sequence: CASSLEGFGDTQYF. The CDR3 DNA follows: TGTGCCAGCAGCTTAGAGGGATTCGGAGATACGCAGTATTTT.

The chain combines TRBV24-1 with TRBJ2-5, with 13 bases identical to TRBD2. Germline loops: CDR1 KGHDR, CDR2 SFDVKD. With V trimmed by 0 bases and J by 5 bases, 2 bases remained unmatched. The CDR3 runs to 16 residues. The DNA of the CDR3 is TGTGCCACCAGTGATTTGGGACTAGCGGGAGTCGAGACCCAGTACTTC. This sequence encodes CATSDLGLAGVETQYF.

This clonotype appeared a few times. J is TRBJ2-1 and V is TRBV3-1; 7 bases match TRBD2. The trim removed 0 bases at V and 5 bases at J, leaving 10 bases unmatched. CDR3 size: 17 residues. Germline V CDR1 and CDR2: LGHDT, YNNKEL (reference sequence). This chain's CDR3 is CASSQDLTSGINNEQFF. The CDR3 DNA reads as TGTGCCAGCAGCCAAGATCTCACGAGCGGGATAAACAATGAGCAGTTCTTC.

The genes are TRBV6-2 or TRBV6-3 and TRBJ1-5, with unresolved D. With 2 bases removed from V and 0 bases from J, the gap between germline ends came to 8 bases. Germline assignment: CDR1 MNHEY and CDR2 SVGEGT. The CDR3 has 15 amino acids. The DNA of the CDR3 is TGTGCCAGCAGTTACCGCCTTTATAGCAATCAGCCCCAGCATTTT. Its protein is CASSYRLYSNQPQHF.

This chain's CDR3 is CSAPRNGYNEQFF. The CDR3 bases are TGCAGTGCCCCGCGTAACGGATACAATGAGCAGTTCTTC. This chain joins TRBV20-1 and TRBJ2-1, with D uncertain. Germline CDR1 reads DFQATT; CDR2 reads SNEGSKA (reference sequence). The length of the CDR3 is 13 residues. Trimming removed 6 bases from V and 4 bases from J, with 13 bases in between.

The chain uses TRBV6-2 or TRBV6-3 and TRBJ2-7; TRBD1 matches 8 bases. V lost 0 bases to trimming and J lost 7 bases; unmatched junction nucleotides: 11. The CDR3 length is 16 residues. Germline V gives CDR1 MNHEY, CDR2 SVGEGT. The CDR3 protein is CASSYSSDRVSGEQYF. The CDR3 DNA reads as TGTGCCAGCAGTTACTCGTCGGACAGGGTATCGGGTGAGCAGTACTTC.

In this sample, this clonotype turned up many times. This chain's CDR3 is CASQNSILAGLSDTQYF. The CDR3 DNA follows: TGTGCCAGCCAAAACTCAATACTAGCGGGACTTTCAGATACGCAGTATTTT. The J gene is TRBJ2-3, the V gene TRBV25-1, with 10 bases lining up with TRBD2. V was clipped by 8 bases and J by 4 bases; unmatched bases: 15. Germline V gene data show CDR1 as MGHDK and CDR2 as SYGVNS. The CDR3 has 17 residues.

This clonotype was detected only a few times. The rearrangement joins TRBV28 to TRBJ2-7, with 9 bases matching TRBD1. Germline loops: CDR1 MDHEN, CDR2 SYDVKM. The CDR3 is 15 residues long. Unmatched junction bases numbered 15, after V lost 10 bases and J lost 5 bases. The DNA for the CDR3 is TGTGCCACCACCTCTGCGGGACAGGGAGTCCACGAGCAGTACTTC. Translation gives CATTSAGQGVHEQYF.

This chain connects TRBV3-1 to TRBJ2-1; 14 bases are a match to TRBD2. The CDR3 extends over 15 amino acids. Germline V gene sequence: CDR1 LGHDT, CDR2 YNNKEL (reference sequence). V lost 4 bases to trimming and J lost 10 bases; unmatched junction nucleotides: 6. This chain's CDR3 is CASSRGTSGSPEQFF. The CDR3 DNA is TGTGCCAGCAGCCGAGGGACTAGCGGGAGCCCAGAGCAGTTCTTC.

The chain employs TRBV7-3 and TRBJ1-2; D unresolved. Germline V lookup: CDR1 SGHTA, CDR2 FQGTGA. The CDR3 runs 14 residues. Trimming removed 2 bases at V and 0 bases at J, with 7 bases between. CDR3: CASSLYPANYGYTF. The CDR3 DNA is TGTGCCAGCAGCTTATATCCCGCTAACTATGGCTACACCTTC.

The chain uses TRBV10-3 and TRBJ2-1, with 7 positions matching TRBD2. V lost 2 bases, J lost 4 bases, and 11 bases stayed unmatched. Germline values: CDR1 ENHRY, CDR2 SYGVKD. The CDR3 length is 17 residues. CDR3 amino acids: CAISEDLTVGGYNEQFF. The CDR3 bases are TGTGCCATCAGTGAGGACTTGACAGTGGGGGGGTACAATGAGCAGTTCTTC.

The chain couples TRBV25-1 to TRBJ2-5, with D perhaps TRBD1 (6 bases). The J call may be wrong; the DNA end is better matched by TRBJ2-7. CDR1 and CDR2 from the germline V gene are MGHDK and SYGVNS. The CDR3 runs 16 residues. CDR3 nucleotide sequence: TGTGCCAGCAGTGAAGGGGGCGACCCCGTCGGTCACGAGCAGTACTTC. It yields the protein CASSEGGDPVGHEQYF.